The TCR beta chain under discussion was sequenced for a study of radiotherapy plus CTLA-4 blockade in lung cancer. Study findings and constraints: Peripheral blood showed expansion of tumor-derived TCR clones after radiotherapy and ipilimumab. Reports state that early shifts in blood T cell clones, with interferon-beta, best predicted response.

V was clipped by 1 base and J by 7 bases, with 14 bases between them. The CDR3 is 15 residues long. Per the germline V gene, CDR1 is MNHEY and CDR2 is SMNVEV (reference sequence). CTLA-4 blockade with ipilimumab, together with focal radiation, was given to patients with chemo-refractory metastatic non-small-cell lung cancer. As to this clone: What it binds is unknown.

Here immunoSEQ multiplex PCR was the method, and the copy in TCRdb shows in-frame clones only, minus some. This table holds 80,000 to 100,000 clones, approximately 78% found once. This clonotype was sampled from a human donor with non-small cell lung cancer who had a partial response to radiotherapy plus ipilimumab. The genes are TRBV27 and TRBJ1-5, with D hard to call. Specimen: peripheral blood, collected from a patient treated with radiotherapy plus ipilimumab. CDR3 sequence reads: CASSLLGGLGQPQHF. In DNA, the CDR3 is TGTGCCAGCAGTTTATTAGGAGGGTTAGGGCAGCCCCAGCATTTT.